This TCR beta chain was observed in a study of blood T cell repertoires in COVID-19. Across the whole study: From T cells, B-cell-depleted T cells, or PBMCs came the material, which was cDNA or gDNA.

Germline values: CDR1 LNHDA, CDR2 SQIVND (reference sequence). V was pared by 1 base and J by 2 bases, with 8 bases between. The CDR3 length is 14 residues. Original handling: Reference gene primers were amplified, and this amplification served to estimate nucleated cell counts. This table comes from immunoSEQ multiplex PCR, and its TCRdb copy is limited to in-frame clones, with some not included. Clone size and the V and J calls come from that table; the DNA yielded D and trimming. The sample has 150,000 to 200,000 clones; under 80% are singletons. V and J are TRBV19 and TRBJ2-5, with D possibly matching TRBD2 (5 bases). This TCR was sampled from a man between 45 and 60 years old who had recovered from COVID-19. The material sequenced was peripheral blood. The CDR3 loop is CASSIVSGQETQYF. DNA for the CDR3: TGTGCCAGTAGTATAGTGAGCGGTCAAGAGACCCAGTACTTC. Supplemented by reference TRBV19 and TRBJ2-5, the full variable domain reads DGGITQSPKYLFRKEGQNVTLSCEQNLNHDAMYWYRQDPGQGLRLIYYSQIVNDFQKGDIAEGYSVSREKKESFPLTVTSAQKNPTAFYLCASSIVSGQETQYFGPGTRLLVL.